This TCR beta chain was captured by sequencing in a study of blood T cells in healthy people across ages. Study outcomes and limitations: There were more naive CD4+ cells and higher diversity in long-lived donors than in aged donors.

V was clipped by 0 bases and J by 1 base, with 10 bases between them. The CDR3 covers 15 residues. Per the germline V gene, CDR1 is SGHRS and CDR2 is YFSETQ. Peripheral blood was drawn, 7.5 to 10 milliliters per donor. This clonotype appeared once. Antigen unknown. For the second PCR, which ran for about 7 to 11 cycles, a sample-barcoded 5' primer and a J-beta primer mix were used. Via MiXCR, TCRdb re-called the 5' RACE reads, giving one row per CDR3 protein. The sample lists roughly 1 million distinct CDR3 sequences; approximately 26% were seen once. The sample was also reused in another study, on T cells of mothers and their children. That work contributes: With unrelated pairs as the comparison, related mother-child pairs had a slightly higher overlap that was not significant.

The V call is TRBV5-1, the J call TRBJ1-1; weak D call: TRBD1 (6 bases). Material for sequencing was blood. This TCR was sampled from a girl aged 2-9 years in good health. The CDR3 sequence: CASSLGDISNTEAFF. The CDR3 DNA sequence: TGCGCCAGCAGCTTGGGGGACATTTCGAACACTGAAGCTTTCTTT.